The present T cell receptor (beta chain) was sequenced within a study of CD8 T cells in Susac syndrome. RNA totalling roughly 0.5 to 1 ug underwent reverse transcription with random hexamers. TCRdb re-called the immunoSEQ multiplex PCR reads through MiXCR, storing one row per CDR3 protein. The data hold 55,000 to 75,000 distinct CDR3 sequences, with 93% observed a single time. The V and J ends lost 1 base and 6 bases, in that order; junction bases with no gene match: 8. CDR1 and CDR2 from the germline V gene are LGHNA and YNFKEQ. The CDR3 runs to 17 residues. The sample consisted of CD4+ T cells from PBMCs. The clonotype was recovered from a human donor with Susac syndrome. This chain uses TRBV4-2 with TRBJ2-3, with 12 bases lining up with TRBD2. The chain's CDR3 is CASSQVRVLAGGDTQYF. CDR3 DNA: TGTGCCAGCAGCCAAGTAAGGGTCCTAGCGGGGGGGGATACGCAGTATTTT.